This TCR beta chain stems from a study of blood T cell repertoires in COVID-19. Whole-study context: Some COVID-19 samples were acute and others convalescent; all came from the United States, Italy and Spain. PBMCs, B-cell-depleted T cells, or T cells were the source of the cDNA or gDNA that made up the material.

Authors' methods: Amplification of reference gene primers provided the estimated nucleated cell counts. Using immunoSEQ multiplex PCR, the repertoire was profiled, and TCRdb retains in-frame clones only, with some absent. The DNA was the basis for D and trimming; V, J and clone size are from that table. The data show about 26,000 clones, 80% to 95% seen once. With 2 bases clipped from V and 1 base from J, the junction kept 3 bases outside the gene matches. There are 15 residues in the CDR3. Per the germline V gene, CDR1 is SGHVS and CDR2 is FQNEAQ. The rearrangement joins TRBV7-8 to TRBJ1-1; 8 bases align to TRBD1. This clonotype originated in a human donor in a cohort sampled during active COVID-19. The sample consisted of peripheral blood. This CDR3 is CASSLNRGSNTEAFF. The CDR3, as DNA: TGTGCCAGCAGCTTAAACAGGGGGTCGAACACTGAAGCTTTCTTT.